This entry lists 19 T cell receptor beta chains sequenced from one sample in a study of tumor-infiltrating lymphocytes in primary liver carcinoma. With around 500 ng total RNA as template and a constant-region primer, TCR beta cDNA was made. Libraries of TCR beta came from three nested multiplex PCR rounds with slightly modified ARM-PCR. TRBV1-TRBV30 forward and Cbeta reverse primers drove the first two roughly 10-cycle rounds. From the multiplex PCR reads, TCRdb called clonotypes with MiXCR, one entry per CDR3 protein. The table lists 90,000 to 150,000 distinct CDR3 sequences, roughly 75% of them singletons. It was from roughly 20-30 mg of unsorted bulk tissue that RNA and DNA were co-extracted. Sequences were obtained from tumor-adjacent normal liver tissue. The origin of the receptors is a woman aged 55-69 years with primary liver carcinoma and hepatitis B virus infection.

This clonotype has only a few counts. The chain couples TRBV7-9 to TRBJ2-7; no definite D call. V was clipped by 1 base and J by 0 bases, with 13 bases between them. The germline CDR1 and CDR2 sequences are SEHNR and FQNEAQ (reference sequence). CDR3 length: 16 residues. The CDR3 sequence is CASSLGDSMNSYEQYF. In nucleotides, the CDR3 is TGTGCCAGCAGCTTAGGGGATAGTATGAACTCCTACGAGCAGTACTTC. The entire variable domain, with the rest obtained from reference TRBV7-9 and TRBJ2-7, is as follows: DTGVSQNPRHKITKRGQNVTFRCDPISEHNRLYWYRQTLGQGPEFLTYFQNEAQLEKSRLLSDRFSAERPKGSFSTLEIQRTEQGDSAMYLCASSLGDSMNSYEQYFGPGTRLTVT.

Worth noting for this clonotype: It may be a read error: a sequence one base away is much more abundant. The rearrangement uses TRBV5-1 and TRBJ2-5; the D gene is possibly TRBD2 (7 bases). The CDR3 is made up of 14 amino acids. CDR1 is SGHRS and CDR2 is YFSETQ in the germline V gene. The CDR3 loop is CASGLEGGAETQYF. CDR3 DNA: TGCGCCAGCGGCTTGGAAGGGGGGGCAGAGACCCAGTACTTC.

Details on this clonotype: A junction end diverges from the germline sequence, so it may reflect a read error. This rearrangement joins TRBV11-2 to TRBJ2-7; TRBD2 matches 8 bases. CDR3 length: 13 amino acids. Germline CDR1 and CDR2: SGHAT and FQNNGV. The CDR3 region has the DNA TGTACCAGCAGGTTTCAGCCCGGGGGGGAACAGTACTTC. Its translation: CTSRFQPGGEQYF.

Points on this clonotype: One end of the junction fails to match germline, which may point to a read error. The chain has TRBV12-3 or TRBV12-4 and TRBJ2-2; D may be TRBD2 (5 bases). The CDR3 length is 14 residues. The CDR3 region is CASSPTLGTGELFF. CDR3 nucleotide sequence: TGTGCCAGCAGTCCTACCTTGGGCACCGGGGAGCTGTTTTTC.

This chain connects TRBV19 to TRBJ2-3; 8 bases are shared with TRBD2. This CDR3 has 15 residues. Germline V gene lookup returns CDR1 LNHDA and CDR2 SQIVND (reference sequence). The V segment lost 3 bases and the J segment 0 bases; nucleotides outside the gene matches: 2. The CDR3: CASSITGGSTDTQYF. As DNA, the CDR3 is TGTGCCAGTAGTATTACGGGGGGGAGCACAGATACGCAGTATTTT.

With respect to this clonotype: A much bigger clone sits one base away, suggesting this may be a read error. The CDR3 nucleotides read TGTGCCAGCAGCTTGGCGGACGGGCCCTTTCCCTATGGCTACACCTTC. Protein sequence: CASSLADGPFPYGYTF. This sequence joins TRBV5-8 and TRBJ1-2; D not certain. This CDR3 is 16 amino acids long. V was pared by 0 bases and J by 4 bases, with 16 bases between. CDR1 and CDR2 from the germline V gene are SGHTS and YDEGEE.

About this clonotype: The conserved phenylalanine or tryptophan is not found at the CDR3 terminus, so this likely reflects a read error. The chain is built from TRBV12-3 or TRBV12-4 and TRBJ1-2; tentative D call: TRBD1 (5 bases). V gave up 7 bases and J gave up 11 bases, with 29 bases separating them. This CDR3 is 16 amino acids long. CDR3 region: CASTPGGGGGLFGYTS. CDR3 nucleotides: TGTGCCAGCACCCCAGGCGGGGGTGGAGGCTTGTTTGGTTACACCTCC.

Concerning this clonotype: The germline gene is not matched at one end of the junction; a read error may be the cause. The chain recombines TRBV6-1 with TRBJ2-7; the D is unclear. Germline V gene data show CDR1 as MNHNS and CDR2 as SASEGT. The CDR3 runs to 14 residues. CDR3 loop: CASSEKRPLYDQYF. The CDR3 DNA reads as TGTGCCAGCAGTGAAAAGAGACCGTTATACGATCAGTACTTC.

Judged by abundance, this clonotype is medium-sized. The rearrangement uses TRBV11-2 and TRBJ2-1; D not resolved. Between the trimmed V and J ends, which lost 2 bases and 5 bases, there was a span of 10 bases. In germline, CDR1 is SGHAT, CDR2 FQNNGV. The length of the CDR3 is 14 residues. CDR3 loop: CASSLRWRNNEQFF. DNA for the CDR3: TGTGCCAGCAGCTTAAGGTGGCGGAACAATGAGCAGTTCTTC.

This clonotype came up many times. The chain combines TRBV28 with TRBJ2-1; TRBD2 matches 9 bases. J gave up 1 base and V 8 bases, and 12 bases lay outside the gene matches. CDR1 is MDHEN and CDR2 is SYDVKM in the germline V gene. The CDR3 is 17 amino acids. CDR3 nucleotides: TGTGCCAGCCTCCGTATACTAGCGGGCTCATCCTACAATGAGCAGTTCTTC. This sequence encodes CASLRILAGSSYNEQFF.

To note about this clonotype: The junction differs from germline at one of its ends, possibly a read error. The CDR3: CASSGEVGGAYNEQLF. In DNA form, the CDR3 reads TGCGCCAGCAGCGGTGAAGTGGGAGGGGCTTACAATGAGCAGTTGTTC. The gene calls are TRBV10-2 and TRBJ2-1, with 7 bases identical to TRBD2. Germline values: CDR1 WSHSY, CDR2 SAAADI. The CDR3 covers 16 residues.

The V gene is TRBV12-3 or TRBV12-4, the J gene TRBJ2-4, with D maybe TRBD2 (6 bases). The CDR3 runs to 14 residues. Trimming took off 7 bases at V and 9 bases at J, with 19 bases between the two ends. CDR3: CASNSGRSSSIQYF. The DNA of the CDR3 is TGTGCCAGCAACTCGGGGAGGAGTAGCAGCATTCAGTACTTC.

This clonotype was counted between two and nine times. A much larger clone lies a single base off, so this may be a read error. CDR3 sequence: CASGPGQGSGYTF. As DNA, the CDR3 is TGCGCCAGCGGCCCAGGACAGGGGAGTGGCTACACCTTC. The rearrangement uses TRBV5-1 and TRBJ1-2; 9 nucleotides match TRBD1. The germline V gene has CDR1 SGHRS and CDR2 YFSETQ. V was clipped by 7 bases and J by 7 bases; unmatched bases: 8. There are 13 residues in the CDR3. Supplemented by reference TRBV5-1 and TRBJ1-2, the full variable domain reads KAGVTQTPRYLIKTRGQQVTLSCSPISGHRSVSWYQQTPGQGLQFLFEYFSETQRNKGNFPGRFSGRQFSNSRSEMNVSTLELGDSALYLCASGPGQGSGYTFGSGTRLTVV.

Points on this clonotype: This may be a read error, as it is one base from a much larger clone. This chain joins TRBV28 and TRBJ2-3, with TRBD2 identical over 11 bases. V lost 4 bases to trimming and J lost 2 bases; unmatched junction nucleotides: 5. Germline V gene data show CDR1 as MDHEN and CDR2 as SYDVKM. The CDR3 is 16 amino acids. CDR3: CASSSGLADYTDTQYF. CDR3 coding DNA: TGTGCCAGCAGTTCGGGACTAGCGGATTACACAGATACGCAGTATTTT.

Concerning this clonotype: The junction differs from germline at one of its ends, possibly a read error. The chain combines TRBV7-9 with TRBJ1-1; maybe TRBD1 (5 bases). Germline CDR1 SEHNR, CDR2 FQNEAQ (reference sequence). The CDR3 extends over 13 amino acids. CDR3 nucleotide sequence: TGTGTCAGCACCAAGGGGATGAACACTGAAGCTTTCTTT. This encodes CVSTKGMNTEAFF.

Concerning this clonotype: The conserved closing phenylalanine or tryptophan is absent in this CDR3, likely reflecting a read error. The DNA is omitted, as the CDR3 cannot be located on it reliably, and the CDR3 follows TCRdb's listing. The chain links TRBV6-6 to TRBJ1-6; the table assigns TRBD1, which was not confirmed against the DNA. The CDR3 spans 15 amino acids, including both terminal residues. Germline-derived CDR1 and CDR2 are MNHNY and SVGAGI (reference sequence). CDR3 residues: CASSYQQGPNSPIHL.

This chain links TRBV6-1 with TRBJ2-5; D remains unclear. Germline V gene sequence: CDR1 MNHNS, CDR2 SASEGT. The CDR3 loop spans 14 amino acids. Deletions cut 4 bases from V and 4 bases from J, with 13 bases between. The CDR3 region has the DNA TGTGCCAGCAGTGGTCAGGACCAAGCAGAGACCCAGTACTTC. Protein product: CASSGQDQAETQYF.

This clonotype has only one observation. Its ends do not fully match the called genes, so a read error is possible. The rearrangement links TRBV11-2 to TRBJ2-2; D remains unclear. CDR3 length equals 15 residues. The V gene's germline CDR1 is SGHAT and CDR2 FQNNGV. The CDR3 nucleotides are TGTGCCAGTAGCTTGGATGTTTTGGCGGCTGGGGAGCTGTTTTTT. Translated: CASSLDVLAAGELFF. Full variable domain (remainder filled in from reference TRBV11-2 and TRBJ2-2): EAGVAQSPRYKIIEKRQSVAFWCNPISGHATLYWYQQILGQGPKLLIQFQNNGVVDDSQLPKDRFSAERLKGVDSTLKIQPAKLEDSAVYLCASSLDVLAAGELFFGEGSRLTVL.

A note on this clonotype: The junction does not match germline at one end; this may be a read error. The chain joins TRBV4-1 to TRBJ2-3, with D perhaps matching TRBD1 (5 bases). This CDR3 is built from 15 residues. Germline CDR1 MGHRA, CDR2 YSYEKL. CDR3 DNA: TGCGCCAGCAGCCAAGATTTCAGGGCATCAGATACGCACTATTTT. It yields the protein CASSQDFRASDTHYF.